A selection of T cell receptor beta chains follows, all from one sample in a study of a mutant IDH1 vaccine in newly diagnosed glioma. Repertoires were generated with immunoSEQ multiplex PCR, while TCRdb's copy carries only in-frame clones and drops some. Here the sample spans about 67,000 clones, 80% to 90% being singletons. The source material was peripheral blood mononuclear cells (PBMCs), sampled from a glioma patient treated with radiotherapy, temozolomide or both. Receptors were obtained from a woman younger than 30 with glioma. Some clones in this sample may be carry-over from other donors' samples. Both conserved end residues are part of each CDR3. The D gene is left open where the match is weak. Some rows have no size entry. The others give once, few or many, or a class for an expanded clone.

j_call	v_call	clone_size	d_call	cdr3_nt	cdr3_aa
TRBJ1-2	TRBV18	-	-	TGTGCCAGCTCACCACTCAGGGATGACAACTATGGCTACACCTTC	CASSPLRDDNYGYTF
TRBJ2-5	TRBV6-4	-	-	TGTGCCAGCAGTGACCCATCGCCTAGATTGGTGAGAGAGACCCAGTACTTC	CASSDPSPRLVRETQYF
TRBJ1-5	TRBV6-1	-	-	TGTGCCAGCAGTGAAGGAGGGCAATGGGCCAATCAGCCCCAGCATTTT	CASSEGGQWANQPQHF
TRBJ2-4	TRBV10-3	few	TRBD1	TGTGCCATCAGCTGGACAGGGGCCAAAAACATTCAGTACTTC	CAISWTGAKNIQYF
TRBJ1-1	TRBV27	-	TRBD1	TGTGCCAGTCTAATCATCGGGACAGGGAACACTGAAGCTTTCTTT	CASLIIGTGNTEAFF
TRBJ1-2	TRBV13	-	-	TGTGCCAGCAGCTTAGCCGATCTTAACTATGGCTACACCTTC	CASSLADLNYGYTF
TRBJ2-7	TRBV5-6	-	-	TGTGCCAGCAGCTTGGGTGGGCAGAACTCCTACGAGCAGTACTTC	CASSLGGQNSYEQYF
TRBJ1-5	TRBV2	-	-	TGTGCCAGCAGTGAACTCTTGACTGGTCAGGGAGGAATTAGCAATCAGCCCCAGCATTTT	CASSELLTGQGGISNQPQHF
TRBJ1-6	TRBV5-1	-	-	TGCGCCAGCAGCTTGGACAGGGAGACCCTTAGGGGTTCACCCCTCCACTTT	CASSLDRETLRGSPLHF
TRBJ1-1	TRBV2	-	TRBD1	TGTGCCAGCAGTGGGCGCCGGGACAGGGGAGTGGGTACTGAAGCTTTCTTT	CASSGRRDRGVGTEAFF
TRBJ1-2	TRBV9	-	TRBD1	TGTGCCAGCAGCGAGCAGGGGGCAGGCTATGGCTACACCTTC	CASSEQGAGYGYTF
TRBJ1-1	TRBV7-6	-	-	TGTGCCAGCAGACAGGGATCGTCCAACACTGAAGCTTTCTTT	CASRQGSSNTEAFF
TRBJ2-5	TRBV19	-	TRBD2	TGTGCCAGTAGTATCTTAGGACTAGCGGGCCAAGAGACCCAGTACTTC	CASSILGLAGQETQYF
TRBJ2-6	TRBV19	-	-	TGTGCCAGTAGTATTTCTGCCAGGGCCGTCGTCCCCGGGGCCAACGTCCTGACTTTC	CASSISARAVVPGANVLTF
TRBJ2-7	TRBV2	once	TRBD1	TGTGCCAGCAGAAAAGGTGACAGGGAGATCCAGGGGCAGTACTTC	CASRKGDREIQGQYF
TRBJ1-2	TRBV9	-	-	TGTGCCAGCAGCGCGGGGACCGGGGTCCAGGGCTACACCTTC	CASSAGTGVQGYTF
TRBJ1-4	TRBV11-2	-	-	TGTGCCAGCAGCTTAGATGGACTGGGGACTAATGAAAAACTGTTTTTT	CASSLDGLGTNEKLFF
TRBJ2-7	TRBV6-5	-	-	TGTGCCAGCAGTTACTCGAGAGGGAGCGGCTACGAGCAGTACTTC	CASSYSRGSGYEQYF
TRBJ1-1	TRBV7-6	-	-	TGTGCCAGCAGCTCTCAGGGGATCCTGAACACTGAAGCTTTCTTT	CASSSQGILNTEAFF
TRBJ2-6	TRBV5-1	-	-	TGCGCCAGCAGTTTACAACCCTTTCGGCCCGTAGCTGGGGCCAACGTCCTGACTTTC	CASSLQPFRPVAGANVLTF
TRBJ1-1	TRBV9	once	TRBD1	TGTGCCAGCCACAGGGGCGGGAAACTACCGCATGAAGCTTTCTTT	CASHRGGKLPHEAFF
TRBJ2-7	TRBV6-5	-	TRBD1	TGTGCCAGCCAATCCGGGACAGGGGGCCGCGAGCAGTACTTC	CASQSGTGGREQYF
TRBJ1-1	TRBV9	-	TRBD1	TGTGCCAGCAGCGAAGAAAACAGGGGGCGAAACACTGAAGCTTTCTTT	CASSEENRGRNTEAFF
TRBJ1-2	TRBV25-1	once	-	TGTGCCAGCAGTGGGGGGAAGATTAACTATGGCTACACCTTC	CASSGGKINYGYTF
TRBJ1-6	TRBV6-5	-	-	TGTGCCAGCAATCTCCGAGGGGCTGGTAATTCACCCCTCCACTTT	CASNLRGAGNSPLHF
TRBJ2-7	TRBV11-2	-	-	TGTGCCAGCAGCTCCATCTACGAGCAGTACTTC	CASSSIYEQYF
TRBJ1-1	TRBV5-6	-	-	TGTGCCAGCAGCTTGTATAGAGCTGCTGACACTGAAGCTTTCTTT	CASSLYRAADTEAFF
TRBJ1-1	TRBV6-5	-	-	TGTGCCAGCAGTTACTCAGGGGGGCCGGAAGCTTTCTTT	CASSYSGGPEAFF
TRBJ1-2	TRBV5-1	-	-	TGCGCCAGCAGCTTGGCAGATAACTATGGCTACACCTTC	CASSLADNYGYTF
TRBJ1-5	TRBV6-6	-	-	TGTGCCAGCGGTAAGAATCAGCCCCAGCATTTT	CASGKNQPQHF
TRBJ1-1	TRBV19	-	-	TGTGCCAGTAGCCGAGGAGTTGGTCCTTTGAACACTGAAGCTTTCTTT	CASSRGVGPLNTEAFF
TRBJ2-5	TRBV4-2	-	-	TGTGCCAGCAGCCAAGATCCTGGGCAAGAGACCCAGTACTTC	CASSQDPGQETQYF
TRBJ1-3	TRBV10-1	-	TRBD1	TGCGCCAGCAGTGCAGGACAGGGAATAACTGGAAACACCATATATTTT	CASSAGQGITGNTIYF
TRBJ2-7	TRBV14	-	-	TGTGCCAGCAGCCAAAGAGCCCCCAACGAGCAGTACTTC	CASSQRAPNEQYF
TRBJ1-1	TRBV5-1	few	-	TGCGCCAGCAGCTGGGTGACCGGGGTTGACACTGAAGCTTTCTTT	CASSWVTGVDTEAFF
TRBJ1-1	TRBV29-1	-	-	TGCAGCCTTGAAGCAGGGAACACTGAAGCTTTCTTT	CSLEAGNTEAFF
TRBJ2-3	TRBV19	-	TRBD2	TGTGCCAGTAGTTCAGGACTAGCGTTTAGCACAGATACGCAGTATTTT	CASSSGLAFSTDTQYF
TRBJ1-1	TRBV4-3	-	TRBD1	TGCGCCAGCAGCCAACCAACCGGGACAGGGGACATGAACACTGAAGCTTTCTTT	CASSQPTGTGDMNTEAFF
TRBJ2-7	TRBV12-5	-	-	TGTGCTAGTGGTTTGGTAGAGCGGGAGCAGTACTTC	CASGLVEREQYF
TRBJ1-4	TRBV7-8	-	-	TGTGCCAGCAGCTTAGCTCGCAGGTCCTCTGAAAAACTGTTTTTT	CASSLARRSSEKLFF
TRBJ2-7	TRBV28	-	TRBD2	TGTGCCAGCAGTTCCCTTAGCGGGGGGCGTTACTACGAGCAGTACTTC	CASSSLSGGRYYEQYF
TRBJ1-4	TRBV30	-	-	TGTGCCTGGAACCCTCTTGCAACTAATGAAAAACTGTTTTTT	CAWNPLATNEKLFF
TRBJ2-2	TRBV14	-	-	TGTGCCAGCAGCCCCCAACAGATCTTTACCGGGGAGCTGTTTTTT	CASSPQQIFTGELFF
TRBJ1-2	TRBV5-1	-	-	TGCGCCAGCAGCTTGGCCCCTGGACAGTCTAGTTCGGGAACCTTC	CASSLAPGQSSSGTF
TRBJ2-3	TRBV11-3	-	-	TGTGCCAGCAGCTTAGATGGAGATACGCAGTATTTT	CASSLDGDTQYF
TRBJ2-2	TRBV5-1	-	TRBD2	TGCGCCAGCAGCTTGAGAGCGGGAGGGTCAAGCACCGGGGAGCTGTTTTTT	CASSLRAGGSSTGELFF
TRBJ1-5	TRBV29-1	-	-	TGCAGCGTCTGGGCCGGGACAAAGCATCAGCCCCAGCATTTT	CSVWAGTKHQPQHF
TRBJ1-4	TRBV5-4	few	TRBD1	TGTGCCAGCAGCGAGGGACAGGGAGCGGGGTATGAAAAACTGTTTTTT	CASSEGQGAGYEKLFF
TRBJ2-7	TRBV10-2	-	-	TGCGCCACCAGAGGTCGGGTTCAGAGAAGCTCCTACGAGCAGTACTTC	CATRGRVQRSSYEQYF
TRBJ2-5	TRBV5-1	-	-	TGCGCCAGCAGCTTGGTCCTAGCTGAGACCCAGTACTTC	CASSLVLAETQYF
TRBJ1-5	TRBV4-1	-	-	TGCGCCAGCAGCCAAGACAGGGGTAGCAATCAGCCCCAGCATTTT	CASSQDRGSNQPQHF